The clone carrying this T cell receptor (beta chain) was seen ten or more times. Its antigen is unknown. This sample is drawn from a study of regulatory T cells in long-lasting Graves disease. Time point in this sample: persistent/refractory GD, antithyroid drugs over 5 years with positive TRAb. PBMCs provided the RNA from which the TCR library was made. American Thyroid Association guidelines defined how Graves' disease was diagnosed. CDR3 length: 11 amino acids. Germline V CDR1 and CDR2: MDHEN, SYDVKM. V lost 5 bases to trimming and J lost 7 bases, with 8 bases between them. Both iRepertoire HTBI primers and Arm-PCR of CDR3 regions were used to build the TCR beta libraries. Per the original methods: The samples yielded approximately 62 TRBV and 14 TRBJ segments. TCRdb re-analysed the multiplex PCR reads in MiXCR, keeping a single row per CDR3 protein. The V and J calls follow TCRdb's processing rather than the paper's. The sample yields some 430,000 distinct CDR3 sequences, around a fifth seen once.

Findings and caveats of the study: Preferential use of TRBV28, TRBJ1-2 and TRBJ2-5 was seen in persistent disease.

This sequence joins TRBV28 and TRBJ1-1; D is ambiguous. The TCR sequence derives from a female donor with Graves disease. The input for sequencing was peripheral blood mononuclear cells (PBMCs), taken when the disease was refractory, from a patient treated with antithyroid drugs. This CDR3 reads CASSGVFEAFF. CDR3 DNA: TGTGCCAGCAGTGGGGTCTTTGAAGCTTTCTTT.